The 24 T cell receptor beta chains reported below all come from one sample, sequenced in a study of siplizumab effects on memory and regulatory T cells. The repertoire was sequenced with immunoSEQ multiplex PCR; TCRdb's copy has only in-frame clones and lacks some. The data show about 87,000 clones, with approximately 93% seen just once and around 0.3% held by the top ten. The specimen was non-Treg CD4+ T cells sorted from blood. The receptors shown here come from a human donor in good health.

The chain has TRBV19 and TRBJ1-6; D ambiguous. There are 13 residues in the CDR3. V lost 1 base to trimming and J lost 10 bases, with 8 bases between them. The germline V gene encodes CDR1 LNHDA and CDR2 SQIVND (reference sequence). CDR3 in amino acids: CASSIGGRSPLHF. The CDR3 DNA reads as TGTGCCAGTAGTATAGGCGGAAGATCACCCCTCCACTTT.

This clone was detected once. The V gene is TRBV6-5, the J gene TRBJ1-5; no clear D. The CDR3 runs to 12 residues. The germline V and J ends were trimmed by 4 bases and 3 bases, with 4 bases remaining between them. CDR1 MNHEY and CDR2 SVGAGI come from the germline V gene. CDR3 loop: CASSSPNQPQHF. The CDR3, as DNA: TGTGCCAGCAGTTCCCCCAATCAGCCCCAGCATTTT.

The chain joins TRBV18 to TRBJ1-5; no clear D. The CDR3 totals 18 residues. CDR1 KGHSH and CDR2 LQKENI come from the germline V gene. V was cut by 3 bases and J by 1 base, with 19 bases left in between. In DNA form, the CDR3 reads TGTGCCAGCTCACCTTTCCCGCTCCAGGACGTAAGCAATCAGCCCCAGCATTTT. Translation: CASSPFPLQDVSNQPQHF.

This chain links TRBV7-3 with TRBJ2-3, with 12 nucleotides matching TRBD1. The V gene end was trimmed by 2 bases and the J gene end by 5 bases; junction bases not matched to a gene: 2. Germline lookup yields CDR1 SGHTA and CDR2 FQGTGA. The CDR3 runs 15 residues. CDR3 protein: CASSLGTGGIDTQYF. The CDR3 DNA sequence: TGTGCCAGCAGCTTAGGGACAGGGGGCATAGATACGCAGTATTTT.

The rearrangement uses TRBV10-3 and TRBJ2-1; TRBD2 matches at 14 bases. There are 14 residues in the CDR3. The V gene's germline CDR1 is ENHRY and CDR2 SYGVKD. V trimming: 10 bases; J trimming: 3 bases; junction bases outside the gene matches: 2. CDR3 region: CASGLAGGYNEQFF. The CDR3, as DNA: TGTGCCAGCGGACTAGCGGGGGGCTACAATGAGCAGTTCTTC.

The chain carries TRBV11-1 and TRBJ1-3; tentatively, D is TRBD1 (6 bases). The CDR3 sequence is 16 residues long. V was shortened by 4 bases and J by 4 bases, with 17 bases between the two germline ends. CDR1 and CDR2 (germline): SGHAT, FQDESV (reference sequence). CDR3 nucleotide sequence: TGTGCCAGCAGCTCGGGGTCAGGGGCGCCCGGAAACACCATATATTTT. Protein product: CASSSGSGAPGNTIYF. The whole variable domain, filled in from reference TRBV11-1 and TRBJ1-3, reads EAEVAQSPRYKITEKSQAVAFWCDPISGHATLYWYRQILGQGPELLVQFQDESVVDDSQLPKDRFSAERLKGVDSTLKIQPAELGDSAMYLCASSSGSGAPGNTIYFGEGSWLTVV.

The CDR3 spells CASSKRQPGWDEQFF. The CDR3 coding sequence is TGTGCCAGCAGTAAGAGACAGCCAGGATGGGATGAGCAGTTCTTC. The chain combines TRBV6-5 with TRBJ2-1; tentative D call: TRBD1 (5 bases). The germline V gene encodes CDR1 MNHEY and CDR2 SVGAGI. The CDR3 length is 15 residues. V lost 5 bases, J lost 8 bases, and 19 bases lay in between.

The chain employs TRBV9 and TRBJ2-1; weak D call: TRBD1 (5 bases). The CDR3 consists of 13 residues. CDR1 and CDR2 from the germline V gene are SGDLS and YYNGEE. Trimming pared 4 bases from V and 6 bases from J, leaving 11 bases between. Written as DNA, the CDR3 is TGTGCCAGCAGCACCCACACAGGCAATGAGCAGTTCTTC. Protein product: CASSTHTGNEQFF.

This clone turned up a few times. As DNA, the CDR3 is TGCGCCAGCAGTGACGTCGGGGGGGCCATGGATGAGCAGTTCTTC. Encoded protein: CASSDVGGAMDEQFF. J is TRBJ2-1 and V is TRBV10-2; 8 bases fit TRBD2. Per germline, CDR1 WSHSY and CDR2 SAAADI. The CDR3 has 15 amino acids. V shed 3 bases, J shed 8 bases, and the junction held 9 bases outside the gene matches.

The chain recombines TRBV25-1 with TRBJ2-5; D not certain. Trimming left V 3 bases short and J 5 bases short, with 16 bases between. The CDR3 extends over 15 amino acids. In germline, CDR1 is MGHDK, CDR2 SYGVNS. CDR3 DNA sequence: TGTGCCAGCAGTGATAGGAAAGGACCCTCGGAGACCCAGTACTTC. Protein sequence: CASSDRKGPSETQYF. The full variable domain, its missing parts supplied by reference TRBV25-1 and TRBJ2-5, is EADIYQTPRYLVIGTGKKITLECSQTMGHDKMYWYQQDPGMELHLIHYSYGVNSTEKGDLSSESTVSRIRTEHFPLTLESARPSHTSQYLCASSDRKGPSETQYFGPGTRLLVL.

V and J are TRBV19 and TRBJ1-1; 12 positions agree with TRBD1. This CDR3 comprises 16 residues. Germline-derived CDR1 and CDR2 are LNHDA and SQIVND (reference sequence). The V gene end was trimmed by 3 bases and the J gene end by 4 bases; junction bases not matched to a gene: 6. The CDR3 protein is CASSMLAGQGATEAFF. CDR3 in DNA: TGTGCCAGTAGTATGTTGGCGGGACAGGGGGCCACTGAAGCTTTCTTT.

The CDR3 nucleotides are TGTGCCACCAGCAGGGTTCTTAGCACTGAAGCTTTCTTT. Residues: CATSRVLSTEAFF. This sequence joins TRBV15 and TRBJ1-1; no clear D. Germline CDR1 reads LNHNV; CDR2 reads YYDKDF (reference sequence). Trimming stripped 3 bases from V and 4 bases from J, with 9 bases between. The CDR3 contains 13 residues.

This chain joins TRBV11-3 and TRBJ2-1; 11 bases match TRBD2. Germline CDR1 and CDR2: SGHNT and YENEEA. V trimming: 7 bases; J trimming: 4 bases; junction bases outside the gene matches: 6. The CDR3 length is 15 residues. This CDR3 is CASTKTSGIYNEQFF. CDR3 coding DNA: TGTGCCAGCACCAAGACTAGCGGGATTTACAATGAGCAGTTCTTC.

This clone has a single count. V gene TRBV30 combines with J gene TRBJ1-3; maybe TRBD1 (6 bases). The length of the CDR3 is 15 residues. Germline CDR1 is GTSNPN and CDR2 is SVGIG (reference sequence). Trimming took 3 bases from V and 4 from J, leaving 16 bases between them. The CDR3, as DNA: TGTGCCTGGAGCCGCCATACAGGGTTAGGAAACACCATATATTTT. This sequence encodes CAWSRHTGLGNTIYF.

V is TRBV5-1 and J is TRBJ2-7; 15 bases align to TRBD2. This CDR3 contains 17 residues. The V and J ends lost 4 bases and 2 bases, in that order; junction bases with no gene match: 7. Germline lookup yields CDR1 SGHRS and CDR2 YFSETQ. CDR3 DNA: TGCGCCAGCAGCCCGGGACTAGCGGGAGGTCTGGCCTACGAGCAGTACTTC. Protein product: CASSPGLAGGLAYEQYF.

CDR3 coding DNA: TGTGCCAGCGGCCGGGGTCTCGCTGAAGCTTTCTTT. It codes for CASGRGLAEAFF. The chain employs TRBV7-2 and TRBJ1-1; D not certain. The CDR3 runs 12 residues. Germline V gene data show CDR1 as SGHTA and CDR2 as FQGNSA. The ends were cut back, 8 bases at V and 6 bases at J, with 13 bases in the middle.

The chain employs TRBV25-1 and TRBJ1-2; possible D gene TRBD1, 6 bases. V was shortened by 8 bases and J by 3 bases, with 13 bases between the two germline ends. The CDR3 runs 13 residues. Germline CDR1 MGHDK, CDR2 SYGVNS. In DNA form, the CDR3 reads TGTGCCAGCGGACCGGACAGCCACTATGGCTACACCTTC. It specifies CASGPDSHYGYTF.

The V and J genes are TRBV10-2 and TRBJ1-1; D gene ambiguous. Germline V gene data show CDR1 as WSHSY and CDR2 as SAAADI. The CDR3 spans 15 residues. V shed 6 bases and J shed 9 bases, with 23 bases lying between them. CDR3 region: CASRERHKFSLQAFF. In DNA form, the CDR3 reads TGCGCCAGCAGAGAACGTCACAAATTCTCTCTTCAAGCTTTCTTT.

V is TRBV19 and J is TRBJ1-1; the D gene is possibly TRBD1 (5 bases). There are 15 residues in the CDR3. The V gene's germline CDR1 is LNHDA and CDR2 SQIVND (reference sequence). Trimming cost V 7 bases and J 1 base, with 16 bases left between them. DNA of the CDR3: TGTGCCAGTAAGAGGTTCGGGACCTCGAACACTGAAGCTTTCTTT. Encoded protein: CASKRFGTSNTEAFF. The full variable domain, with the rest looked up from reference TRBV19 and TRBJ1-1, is DGGITQSPKYLFRKEGQNVTLSCEQNLNHDAMYWYRQDPGQGLRLIYYSQIVNDFQKGDIAEGYSVSREKKESFPLTVTSAQKNPTAFYLCASKRFGTSNTEAFFGQGTRLTVV.

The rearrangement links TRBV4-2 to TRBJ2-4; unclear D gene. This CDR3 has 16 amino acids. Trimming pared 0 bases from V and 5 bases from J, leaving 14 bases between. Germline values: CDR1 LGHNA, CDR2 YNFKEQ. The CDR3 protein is CASSQDRAVAQNIQYF. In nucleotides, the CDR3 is TGTGCCAGCAGCCAAGATAGGGCCGTCGCCCAAAACATTCAGTACTTC.

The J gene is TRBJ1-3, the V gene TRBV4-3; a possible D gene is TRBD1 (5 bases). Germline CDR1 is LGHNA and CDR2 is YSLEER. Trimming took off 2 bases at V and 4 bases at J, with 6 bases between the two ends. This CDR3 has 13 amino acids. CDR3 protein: CASSQKGGNTIYF. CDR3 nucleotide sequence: TGCGCCAGCAGCCAAAAGGGGGGAAACACCATATATTTT.

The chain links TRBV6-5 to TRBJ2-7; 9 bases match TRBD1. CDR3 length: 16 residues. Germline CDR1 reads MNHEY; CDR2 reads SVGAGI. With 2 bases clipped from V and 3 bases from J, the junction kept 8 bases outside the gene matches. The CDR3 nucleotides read TGTGCCAGCAGTTACCGAGTCCCGGGACAGGGCTACGAGCAGTACTTC. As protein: CASSYRVPGQGYEQYF.

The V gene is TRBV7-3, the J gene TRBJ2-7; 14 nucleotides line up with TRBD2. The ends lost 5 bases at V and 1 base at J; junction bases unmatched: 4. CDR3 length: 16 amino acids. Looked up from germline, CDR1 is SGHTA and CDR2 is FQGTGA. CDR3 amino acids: CASSRRLAGGSYEQYF. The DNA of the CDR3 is TGTGCCAGCAGCCGGAGACTAGCGGGGGGGTCCTACGAGCAGTACTTC. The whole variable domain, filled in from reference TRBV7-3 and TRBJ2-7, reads GAGVSQTPSNKVTEKGKYVELRCDPISGHTALYWYRQSLGQGPEFLIYFQGTGAADDSGLPNDRFFAVRPEGSVSTLKIQRTERGDSAVYLCASSRRLAGGSYEQYFGPGTRLTVT.

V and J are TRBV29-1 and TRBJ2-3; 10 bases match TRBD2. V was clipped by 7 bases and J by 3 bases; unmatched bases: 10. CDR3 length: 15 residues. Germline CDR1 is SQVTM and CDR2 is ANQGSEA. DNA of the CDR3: TGCAGCGGAAAATCGACTAGCGGGTCTACAGATACGCAGTATTTT. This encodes CSGKSTSGSTDTQYF.